These 18 T cell receptor beta chains came from one sample sequenced in a study of PD-L1 blockade in urothelial cancer. The assay was immunoSEQ multiplex PCR, and TCRdb's table has in-frame clones only and misses some. Seen here are 130,000 or so clones, roughly 84% observed once, and the top ten hold 2.5% to 4%. Specified time point: pretreatment peripheral blood. Sequenced material: PBMCs, taken around atezolizumab (anti-PD-L1) treatment. The receptors here all came from a man aged 45-65 years with urothelial cancer.

The V and J genes are TRBV9 and TRBJ2-7, with 11 bases that match TRBD1. The CDR3 is made up of 14 amino acids. Per the germline V gene, CDR1 is SGDLS and CDR2 is YYNGEE. The V gene end was trimmed by 3 bases and the J gene end by 6 bases; junction bases not matched to a gene: 5. The CDR3 is CASSGTGTGGEQYF. The CDR3 region has the DNA TGTGCCAGCAGCGGTACCGGGACAGGGGGCGAGCAGTACTTC.

This chain uses TRBV2 with TRBJ2-5; D may be TRBD1 (6 bases). The CDR3 sequence is 13 residues long. Trimming pared 7 bases from V and 5 bases from J, leaving 14 bases between. Germline-derived CDR1 and CDR2 are SNHLY and FYNNEI. The CDR3 sequence is CASNRVLGETQYF. CDR3 nucleotides: TGTGCCAGCAACAGGGTGTTAGGGGAGACCCAGTACTTC. Full variable domain (rest looked up from reference TRBV2 and TRBJ2-5): EPEVTQTPSHQVTQMGQEVILRCVPISNHLYFYWYRQILGQKVEFLVSFYNNEISEKSEIFDDQFSVERPDGSNFTLKIRSTKLEDSAMYFCASNRVLGETQYFGPGTRLLVL.

In this sample, this clone turned up a few times. The chain uses TRBV7-2 and TRBJ1-1; the match to TRBD1 covers 9 bases. CDR1 and CDR2 from the germline V gene are SGHTA and FQGNSA. The CDR3 extends over 15 amino acids. The trim removed 5 bases at V and 1 base at J, leaving 5 bases unmatched. The CDR3: CASSPRDRANTEAFF. The CDR3 DNA reads as TGTGCCAGCAGCCCCAGGGACAGGGCGAACACTGAAGCTTTCTTT.

This rearrangement joins TRBV21-1 to TRBJ1-2. TRBV21-1 corresponds to a pseudogene. The CDR3 is 15 amino acids. CDR3 DNA sequence: TGTGCCAGCACCCTTCCCCGGGAATGGGAGAATGGCTACACCTTC. Its protein is CASTLPREWENGYTF.

The chain employs TRBV7-6 and TRBJ1-5; D not resolved. Germline CDR1 reads SGHVS; CDR2 reads FNYEAQ. Deletions cut 1 base from V and 3 bases from J, with 10 bases between. This CDR3 is built from 15 residues. CDR3 sequence: CASSLGPGNNQPQHF. In DNA form, the CDR3 reads TGTGCCAGCAGCTTAGGTCCGGGTAACAATCAGCCCCAGCATTTT.

J is TRBJ2-1 and V is TRBV6-5; a weak D match, TRBD2 (5 bases). The V and J ends lost 5 bases and 0 bases respectively, with 8 bases between them. Germline V gene lookup returns CDR1 MNHEY and CDR2 SVGAGI. The CDR3 runs 14 residues. CDR3 sequence (DNA): TGTGCCAGCAGTGAGCGGAGCTCCTACAATGAGCAGTTCTTC. This translates into CASSERSSYNEQFF.

The chain couples TRBV19 to TRBJ2-7; D uncertain. CDR3 length: 15 amino acids. CDR1 and CDR2 (germline): LNHDA, SQIVND (reference sequence). Trimming shortened V by 5 bases and J by 3 bases, and 17 bases separated the two germline ends. CDR3 sequence: CASSPSPGGSYEQYF. DNA for the CDR3: TGTGCCAGTAGTCCATCCCCTGGTGGCAGCTACGAGCAGTACTTC.

The chain recombines TRBV19 with TRBJ1-2; possible D gene TRBD1, 5 bases. Between the trimmed V and J ends, which lost 3 bases and 3 bases, there was a span of 8 bases. Germline lookup yields CDR1 LNHDA and CDR2 SQIVND (reference sequence). This CDR3 is built from 13 residues. In DNA, the CDR3 is TGTGCCAGTAGTATGACAGCCGACTATGGCTACACCTTC. This sequence encodes CASSMTADYGYTF.

The rearrangement uses TRBV28 and TRBJ2-1; TRBD2 agrees at 11 bases. The germline V gene has CDR1 MDHEN and CDR2 SYDVKM. The CDR3 sequence is 16 residues long. V lost 6 bases and J lost 8; bases outside the gene matches: 12. The CDR3 spells CASRQLAGVGVDEQFF. DNA for the CDR3: TGTGCCAGCAGACAACTAGCGGGAGTCGGGGTCGATGAGCAGTTCTTC.

This clone was counted only a few times. This chain connects TRBV15 to TRBJ1-5, with D maybe TRBD1 (5 bases). Germline V lookup: CDR1 LNHNV, CDR2 YYDKDF (reference sequence). Trimming cost V 1 base and J 6 bases, with 10 bases left between them. This CDR3 is built from 14 residues. DNA for the CDR3: TGTGCCACCAGCAGAGGGGGGGATTCTCAGCCCCAGCATTTT. This gives the protein CATSRGGDSQPQHF.

The rearrangement joins TRBV28 to TRBJ2-7; TRBD1 might be the D (5 bases). The V end was cut by 0 bases, the J end by 3 bases, with 9 bases between. The germline V gene has CDR1 MDHEN and CDR2 SYDVKM. This CDR3 has 14 residues. CDR3 in amino acids: CASSLWSRDYEQYF. Here the CDR3 DNA reads TGTGCCAGCAGTTTATGGTCCAGGGACTACGAGCAGTACTTC.

CDR3 region: CASSDWAGTQETQYF. CDR3 bases: TGCGCCAGCAGCGACTGGGCGGGTACCCAAGAGACCCAGTACTTC. The V call is TRBV4-1, the J call TRBJ2-5; TRBD2 might be the D (5 bases). The CDR3 length is 15 residues. The germline V and J ends were trimmed by 5 bases and 1 base, with 14 bases remaining between them. Germline assignment: CDR1 MGHRA and CDR2 YSYEKL.

The V and J genes are TRBV6-5 and TRBJ1-3; D is perhaps TRBD1 (6 bases). V was clipped by 4 bases and J by 4 bases, with 14 bases between them. Germline V CDR1 and CDR2: MNHEY, SVGAGI. The CDR3 has 15 amino acids. DNA of the CDR3: TGTGCCAGCAGTTTGGGGGGGGCAGGCGGAAACACCATATATTTT. Residues: CASSLGGAGGNTIYF.

The CDR3 DNA sequence: TGCGCCAGCAGCTCCCCGGGGGGCTACGAGCAGTACTTC. This encodes CASSSPGGYEQYF. The genes are TRBV5-1 and TRBJ2-7; 7 positions match TRBD2. The CDR3 extends over 13 amino acids. J was trimmed by 3 bases and V by 3 bases; bases with no gene match: 3. The V gene's germline CDR1 is SGHRS and CDR2 YFSETQ.

This clone was recorded only once. This rearrangement joins TRBV5-6 to TRBJ1-2; D unresolved. CDR3 length: 14 amino acids. Germline CDR1 and CDR2: SGHDT and YYEEEE. V lost 0 bases to trimming and J lost 7 bases, with 13 bases between them. The CDR3 sequence: CASSLGLTLGGYTF. For the CDR3, the DNA is TGTGCCAGCAGCTTGGGACTCACCCTGGGTGGCTACACCTTC.

The chain employs TRBV6-1 and TRBJ2-1, with 10 nucleotides matching TRBD2. The CDR3 is 18 amino acids. CDR1 is MNHNS and CDR2 is SASEGT in the germline V gene. Trimming took 2 bases from V and 0 from J; bases not matched to a gene: 7. The CDR3 nucleotides are TGTGCCAGCAGTGAACGCGAGCGGGGGGGTAGCTCCTACAATGAGCAGTTCTTC. This codes for CASSERERGGSSYNEQFF.

J is TRBJ2-1 and V is TRBV30; 9 nucleotides align to TRBD2. Germline trimming cut 5 bases from V and 5 bases from J; bases unmatched to any gene: 13. Germline CDR1 is GTSNPN and CDR2 is SVGIG (reference sequence). The length of the CDR3 is 16 residues. This CDR3 reads CAWGKTGLARDNEQFF. CDR3 sequence (DNA): TGTGCCTGGGGGAAAACCGGACTAGCGAGAGACAATGAGCAGTTCTTC.

This chain uses TRBV4-1 with TRBJ1-2, with a possible D match to TRBD1 (6 bases). Looked up from germline, CDR1 is MGHRA and CDR2 is YSYEKL. This CDR3 is 14 amino acids long. V was clipped by 1 base and J by 0 bases, with 6 bases between them. CDR3 residues: CASSQGTANYGYTF. The CDR3 coding sequence is TGCGCCAGCAGCCAAGGGACAGCTAACTATGGCTACACCTTC.